The T cell receptor (beta chain) under discussion was sequenced for a study of beta chain features in type 1 diabetes. General study points: For patients and controls alike, PCR might favor shorter templates to the same degree. A potential influence of HLA type upon TCRB rearrangement remained unresolved herein. Within the patient group, naive, central memory and Treg TCRB repertoires appeared more similar to each other than within healthy donors. People with Type 1 diabetes carried modestly yet significantly shorter TCRB CDR3s in all four CD4+ subsets.

As to this clone: Its cognate antigen is unknown.

The authors reverse transcribed all of the isolated RNA, so sequencing captured expressed TCRB transcripts. Clones were sequenced by immunoSEQ multiplex PCR, and TCRdb holds only the in-frame ones, with some missing. Of some 150,000 clones listed, 10% to 15% are singletons. The germline CDR1 and CDR2 sequences are SGDLS and YYNGEE. V was trimmed by 0 bases and J by 7 bases, leaving 8 bases between them. The CDR3 length is 13 residues. This chain joins TRBV9 and TRBJ1-3; D remains unclear. The sample consisted of central memory CD4+ T cells from blood. The sequence came from a young man with type 1 diabetes. CDR3 DNA sequence: TGTGCCAGCAGCGTAGCTATGGGGAACACCATATATTTT. The encoded protein is CASSVAMGNTIYF.